These 23 T cell receptor beta chains originate from one sample sequenced in a study of a mutant IDH1 vaccine in newly diagnosed glioma. Indicated time point: baseline, week 1 (first vaccination visit). Treatment indicated: pre-vaccination baseline after standard-of-care therapy. The table came from immunoSEQ multiplex PCR; TCRdb's copy has only in-frame clones and leaves some out. The table records 30,000 to 35,000 clones, 65% to 80% of them present only once. The sequencing used peripheral blood mononuclear cells (PBMCs), collected from a glioma patient treated with radiotherapy, temozolomide or both. These receptors came from a man in his fifties with glioma. Some clones in this sample may be carry-over from other donors' samples.

The V call is TRBV7-9, the J call TRBJ2-1, with TRBD2 identical over 7 bases. The length of the CDR3 is 15 residues. The trim removed 4 bases at V and 3 bases at J, leaving 6 bases unmatched. Germline V lookup: CDR1 SEHNR, CDR2 FQNEAQ (reference sequence). Here the CDR3 DNA reads TGTGCCAGCAGCTCCTGGGGGGGGAACTACAATGAGCAGTTCTTC. Translation gives CASSSWGGNYNEQFF.

V and J are TRBV2 and TRBJ2-3; the match to TRBD2 covers 8 bases. CDR1 is SNHLY, CDR2 FYNNEI, per germline. The CDR3 has 16 amino acids. Germline trimming cut 7 bases from V and 0 bases from J; bases unmatched to any gene: 9. Here the CDR3 reads CASKPRASGSTDTQYF. DNA of the CDR3: TGTGCCAGCAAGCCACGGGCTAGCGGGAGCACAGATACGCAGTATTTT. Full variable domain (remainder filled in from reference TRBV2 and TRBJ2-3): EPEVTQTPSHQVTQMGQEVILRCVPISNHLYFYWYRQILGQKVEFLVSFYNNEISEKSEIFDDQFSVERPDGSNFTLKIRSTKLEDSAMYFCASKPRASGSTDTQYFGPGTRLTVL.

This chain links TRBV5-1 with TRBJ2-2, with 9 bases lining up with TRBD1. J lost 6 bases, V lost 4 bases, and 16 bases had no gene match. The germline V gene encodes CDR1 SGHRS and CDR2 YFSETQ. CDR3 length equals 18 residues. CDR3 DNA sequence: TGCGCCAGCAGCCCTGGGACAGGGACGGCCGGTAAGGCCGGGGAGCTGTTTTTT. It is translated as CASSPGTGTAGKAGELFF.

The chain joins TRBV19 to TRBJ1-1; the D gene is possibly TRBD1 (5 bases). CDR1 is LNHDA and CDR2 is SQIVND in the germline V gene (reference sequence). The ends were cut back, 7 bases at V and 2 bases at J, with 17 bases in the middle. The CDR3 totals 15 residues. The CDR3: CASTLLWGSNTEAFF. CDR3 in DNA: TGTGCCAGTACTCTTCTCTGGGGGTCTAACACTGAAGCTTTCTTT.

The chain recombines TRBV7-9 with TRBJ2-7, with 7 bases aligning to TRBD1. Germline V lookup: CDR1 SEHNR, CDR2 FQNEAQ (reference sequence). CDR3 length: 14 amino acids. Trimming at V came to 10 bases and at J to 7 bases, leaving 16 bases not matched to a gene. The CDR3 DNA is TGTGCCACCCTAGACGACAGGGCGCTGCTGGAGCAGTACTTC. Its protein is CATLDDRALLEQYF.

This chain connects TRBV14 to TRBJ2-7; unclear D gene. Trimming removed 2 bases from V and 0 bases from J, with 8 bases in between. This CDR3 contains 14 residues. Germline V gene data show CDR1 as SGHDN and CDR2 as FVKESK. CDR3 loop: CASSQRYGSYEQYF. CDR3 nucleotides: TGTGCCAGCAGCCAAAGATATGGCTCCTACGAGCAGTACTTC.

The rearrangement uses TRBV19 and TRBJ1-6; 7 nucleotides match TRBD1. Losses at the gene ends were 6 bases for V and 0 bases for J; bases not matched to a gene: 5. Germline V lookup: CDR1 LNHDA, CDR2 SQIVND (reference sequence). The CDR3 is made up of 16 amino acids. The CDR3 region is CASREDRSSYNSPLHF. CDR3 DNA sequence: TGTGCCAGTAGAGAGGACAGGAGCTCCTATAATTCACCCCTCCACTTT. The full variable domain, rest sourced from reference TRBV19 and TRBJ1-6, is DGGITQSPKYLFRKEGQNVTLSCEQNLNHDAMYWYRQDPGQGLRLIYYSQIVNDFQKGDIAEGYSVSREKKESFPLTVTSAQKNPTAFYLCASREDRSSYNSPLHFGNGTRLTVT.

The V gene is TRBV10-3, the J gene TRBJ2-7; D is possibly TRBD1 (6 bases). Looked up from germline, CDR1 is ENHRY and CDR2 is SYGVKD. Trimming cost V 2 bases and J 0 bases, with 8 bases left between them. The CDR3 consists of 14 residues. The CDR3 DNA is TGTGCCATCAGTGAGACAGGGAGCTCCTACGAGCAGTACTTC. Encoded protein: CAISETGSSYEQYF.

The rearrangement joins TRBV29-1 to TRBJ2-6; 9 nucleotides match TRBD1. Germline CDR1 and CDR2: SQVTM and ANQGSEA. The ends lost 6 bases at V and 0 bases at J; junction bases unmatched: 9. This CDR3 contains 17 residues. The CDR3: CSVEGQGYSSGANVLTF. The CDR3 nucleotides are TGCAGCGTGGAGGGACAGGGATACAGCTCTGGGGCCAACGTCCTGACTTTC.

The V call is TRBV27, the J call TRBJ1-4; the D is unclear. The CDR3 is 14 amino acids. CDR1 is MNHEY, CDR2 SMNVEV, per germline (reference sequence). V was clipped by 6 bases and J by 0 bases, with 8 bases between them. The chain's CDR3 is CASSQTSTNEKLFF. In nucleotides, the CDR3 is TGTGCCAGCAGCCAGACGTCAACTAATGAAAAACTGTTTTTT. Drawing the rest from reference TRBV27 and TRBJ1-4, the complete variable domain is EAQVTQNPRYLITVTGKKLTVTCSQNMNHEYMSWYRQDPGLGLRQIYYSMNVEVTDKGDVPEGYKVSRKEKRNFPLILESPSPNQTSLYFCASSQTSTNEKLFFGSGTQLSVL.

The chain couples TRBV30 to TRBJ2-7; no reliable D call. V gave up 4 bases and J gave up 6 bases, with 13 bases separating them. Germline-derived CDR1 and CDR2 are GTSNPN and SVGIG (reference sequence). The CDR3 spans 12 residues. The CDR3 loop reads CAWKISGGEQYF. DNA of the CDR3: TGTGCCTGGAAAATCTCAGGTGGCGAGCAGTACTTC.

The genes are TRBV7-9 and TRBJ2-7, with D tentatively TRBD2 (5 bases). V lost 4 bases and J lost 2, with 9 bases in between. Germline V gives CDR1 SEHNR, CDR2 FQNEAQ (reference sequence). This CDR3 is 13 amino acids long. The CDR3 loop reads CASSSGLTYEQYF. CDR3 coding DNA: TGTGCCAGCAGCTCTGGACTGACCTACGAGCAGTACTTC.

The rearrangement joins TRBV4-1 to TRBJ2-7; TRBD2 matches at 8 bases. The CDR3 has 15 amino acids. V trimming: 3 bases; J trimming: 0 bases; junction bases outside the gene matches: 4. The germline V gene encodes CDR1 MGHRA and CDR2 YSYEKL. In DNA, the CDR3 is TGCGCCAGCAGCCAGGCCGGGACTAGCTCCTACGAGCAGTACTTC. Translating gives CASSQAGTSSYEQYF.

Note on this clone: At one boundary the junction diverges from the germline segment, which might be a read error. J is TRBJ1-2 and V is TRBV28; D gene unclear. The germline V gene encodes CDR1 MDHEN and CDR2 SYDVKM. The CDR3 is 13 residues long. This CDR3 is CASSLDSSYGYTF. CDR3 DNA sequence: TGTGCTAGCAGTTTGGATAGTTCCTATGGCTACACCTTC.

This clone was found once. The chain is built from TRBV20-1 and TRBJ2-5; D gene ambiguous. Germline CDR1 is DFQATT and CDR2 is SNEGSKA (reference sequence). The germline V and J ends were trimmed by 0 bases and 6 bases, with 5 bases remaining between them. The CDR3 consists of 11 residues. This chain's CDR3 is CSARDSKTQYF. Written as DNA, the CDR3 is TGCAGTGCTAGAGATAGTAAGACCCAGTACTTC.

The J gene is TRBJ1-2, the V gene TRBV25-1, with TRBD1 matching 9 bases. CDR3 length: 14 amino acids. Unmatched junction bases numbered 8, after V lost 6 bases and J lost 6 bases. Germline V gene lookup returns CDR1 MGHDK and CDR2 SYGVNS. The CDR3 protein is CASRKTGTGNGYTF. In nucleotides, the CDR3 is TGTGCCAGCAGGAAGACAGGGACAGGGAATGGCTACACCTTC.

The rearrangement links TRBV6-1 to TRBJ1-2; D unresolved. CDR1 and CDR2 from the germline V gene are MNHNS and SASEGT. V lost 2 bases, J lost 4 bases, and 5 bases lay in between. The CDR3 is 12 amino acids. CDR3 loop: CASSENGYGYTF. The CDR3 DNA sequence: TGTGCCAGCAGTGAAAACGGCTATGGCTACACCTTC.

The chain recombines TRBV7-9 with TRBJ1-1, with D possibly matching TRBD1 (5 bases). The ends were cut back, 5 bases at V and 6 bases at J, with 13 bases in the middle. Germline CDR1 and CDR2: SEHNR and FQNEAQ (reference sequence). The length of the CDR3 is 13 residues. The chain's CDR3 is CASSIRDGPEAFF. The CDR3 nucleotides are TGTGCCAGCAGCATCCGGGACGGCCCTGAAGCTTTCTTT.

V gene TRBV7-6 combines with J gene TRBJ2-3; D call uncertain. The CDR3 has 15 amino acids. The V gene lost 6 bases and the J gene lost 0 bases, with 13 bases spanning the gap. Germline V gene lookup returns CDR1 SGHVS and CDR2 FNYEAQ. CDR3 sequence reads: CASSRISSSTDTQYF. The CDR3 DNA reads TGTGCCAGCAGTCGAATAAGTTCTAGCACAGATACGCAGTATTTT. Complete variable domain (other parts from reference TRBV7-6 and TRBJ2-3): GAGVSQSPRYKVTKRGQDVALRCDPISGHVSLYWYRQALGQGPEFLTYFNYEAQQDKSGLPNDRFSAERPEGSISTLTIQRTEQRDSAMYRCASSRISSSTDTQYFGPGTRLTVL.

In DNA, the CDR3 is TGTGCCAGCAGTAACCGAGTGACCCCCAGCACTGAAGCTTTCTTT. Amino acid sequence: CASSNRVTPSTEAFF. The V gene is TRBV2, the J gene TRBJ1-1; D not certain. The CDR3 extends over 15 amino acids. Trimming stripped 5 bases from V and 4 bases from J, with 17 bases between. The germline V gene encodes CDR1 SNHLY and CDR2 FYNNEI.

This clone was observed a few times. The chain couples TRBV28 to TRBJ1-2, with D perhaps matching TRBD1 (5 bases). V lost 8 bases and J lost 3, with 13 bases in between. The CDR3 extends over 13 amino acids. Germline loops: CDR1 MDHEN, CDR2 SYDVKM. DNA for the CDR3: TGTGCCAGCCTCGCAGGGACCTACTATGGCTACACCTTC. This codes for CASLAGTYYGYTF.

The chain is built from TRBV6-1 and TRBJ1-1; 7 bases align to TRBD1. V dropped 6 bases and J dropped 5; count of bases not matched to a gene: 3. Germline V CDR1 and CDR2: MNHNS, SASEGT. This CDR3 has 12 amino acids. The CDR3 region has the DNA TGTGCCAGCAGCCAGGGGGGGACTGAAGCTTTCTTT. It yields the protein CASSQGGTEAFF.

This clone appeared once. The chain has TRBV2 and TRBJ2-5; the D gene could be TRBD1 or TRBD2 (5 bases each). CDR3 length: 15 residues. Between the trimmed V and J ends, which lost 5 bases and 3 bases, there was a span of 16 bases. Germline V gene lookup returns CDR1 SNHLY and CDR2 FYNNEI. The CDR3 DNA reads TGTGCCAGCAGTCCGAGCTGGGGACGTGAAGAGACCCAGTACTTC. It specifies CASSPSWGREETQYF.